The next 26 T cell receptor beta chains were all read from a single sample in a study of T-cell reconstitution after alpha-beta-depleted transplantation in children. Preparing the TCRbeta library involved the use of unique molecular identifiers. A single record per CDR3 protein comes from TCRdb applying MiXCR to the PCR reads. The sample lists about 980,000 distinct CDR3 sequences; roughly 31% were seen once. The input for sequencing was PBMCs, mostly from graft donor cells, taken 360 days after TCRalphabeta/CD19-depleted stem cell transplant. The receptors stem from a boy less than two years old who had a stem cell transplant for SCID, so the T cells may come from the graft donor.

The genes are TRBV11-3 and TRBJ2-1, with TRBD2 identical over 9 bases. From germline, CDR1 is SGHNT and CDR2 YENEEA. The CDR3 sequence is 15 residues long. Trimming cost V 5 bases and J 8 bases; bases outside gene matches: 10. The CDR3 sequence: CASSPSGVTEDEQFF. The CDR3 coding sequence is TGTGCCAGCAGCCCTAGCGGGGTAACGGAAGATGAGCAGTTCTTC.

The chain recombines TRBV10-3 with TRBJ2-5; D is uncertain. The V gene's germline CDR1 is ENHRY and CDR2 SYGVKD. Trimming left V 0 bases short and J 2 bases short, with 10 bases between. The CDR3 covers 15 residues. The CDR3 coding sequence is TGTGCCATCAGTGAGTCTAGGGTACTACAAGAGACCCAGTACTTC. Translating gives CAISESRVLQETQYF.

V is TRBV5-1 and J is TRBJ1-1; TRBD1 might be the D (6 bases). The CDR3 runs to 14 residues. Trimming took off 6 bases at V and 2 bases at J, with 14 bases between the two ends. CDR1 and CDR2 (germline): SGHRS, YFSETQ. CDR3 sequence (DNA): TGCGCCAGCAATAAACAGGGTGTAAACACTGAAGCTTTCTTT. Translated, it gives CASNKQGVNTEAFF.

This clonotype was seen a handful of times. The chain employs TRBV6-2 or TRBV6-3 and TRBJ1-1; 8 bases match TRBD1. The CDR3 spans 18 residues. CDR1 is MNHEY and CDR2 is SVGEGT in the germline V gene. Unmatched junction bases numbered 20, after V lost 1 base and J lost 10 bases. The CDR3 sequence: CASSYWGQAPSSLNGAFF. The CDR3 region has the DNA TGTGCCAGCAGTTACTGGGGACAGGCTCCCTCCTCTCTCAATGGAGCTTTCTTT.

At least ten counts were recorded for this clonotype. For the CDR3, the DNA is TGTGCCAGCAGCGTGAGGGGGCAGGGTGATACGCAGTATTTT. Its translation: CASSVRGQGDTQYF. This chain uses TRBV9 with TRBJ2-3, with 7 bases that match TRBD1. This CDR3 spans 14 amino acids. Germline V gene lookup returns CDR1 SGDLS and CDR2 YYNGEE. J lost 6 bases, V lost 2 bases, and 6 bases had no gene match.

Only a few counts were recorded for this clonotype. The rearrangement joins TRBV12-3 or TRBV12-4 to TRBJ1-3, with D possibly TRBD1 on 6 matching bases. The CDR3 totals 15 residues. V was trimmed by 2 bases and J by 2 bases, leaving 10 bases between them. The CDR3 DNA is TGTGCCAGCAGTTTACCCTCAGGGGCTGGAAACACCATATATTTT. This gives the protein CASSLPSGAGNTIYF.

The chain has TRBV7-2 and TRBJ2-7; weak D call: TRBD2 (6 bases). The V end lost 2 bases, the J end lost 2 bases, and 19 bases lay between the germline ends. There are 17 residues in the CDR3. Per the germline V gene, CDR1 is SGHTA and CDR2 is FQGNSA. The CDR3 region has the DNA TGTGCCAGCAGCTTATACGGGGGACGCCAATTCCCCTACGAGCAGTACTTC. This gives the protein CASSLYGGRQFPYEQYF.

A few counts support this clonotype. The chain joins TRBV7-9 to TRBJ1-1, with D possibly being TRBD1 (6 bases). CDR1 is SEHNR, CDR2 FQNEAQ, per germline (reference sequence). V was trimmed by 7 bases and J by 2 bases, leaving 17 bases between them. The CDR3 runs 15 residues. The CDR3 region is CASTGRGGRNTEAFF. In nucleotides, the CDR3 is TGTGCCAGCACGGGAAGGGGGGGGAGAAACACTGAAGCTTTCTTT.

This clonotype was detected a few times. The V call is TRBV29-1, the J call TRBJ2-2; TRBD2 matches at 15 bases. J lost 7 bases, V lost 6 bases, and 9 bases had no gene match. CDR3 length equals 16 residues. Germline CDR1 SQVTM, CDR2 ANQGSEA. CDR3 in DNA: TGCAGCGTGGGACTAGCGGGGGGCCATTCCGGCGGGGAGCTGTTTTTT. This encodes CSVGLAGGHSGGELFF.

This clonotype has just a few counts. V usage is TRBV4-1 and J usage is TRBJ2-7; D is ambiguous. CDR1 is MGHRA, CDR2 YSYEKL, per germline. V dropped 3 bases and J dropped 5 bases, with 11 bases sitting between them. CDR3 length: 13 residues. In nucleotides, the CDR3 is TGCGCCAGCAGCCATTGGACGTCCGACGAGCAGTACTTC. It codes for CASSHWTSDEQYF.

This clonotype showed up just a few times. The chain uses TRBV5-1 and TRBJ1-2; D uncertain. Germline V gives CDR1 SGHRS, CDR2 YFSETQ. Trimming pared 0 bases from V and 1 base from J, leaving 10 bases between. The CDR3 is 15 residues long. As DNA, the CDR3 is TGCGCCAGCAGCTTGGTGGACCGGCTTAACTATGGCTACACCTTC. This gives the protein CASSLVDRLNYGYTF.

This chain connects TRBV18 to TRBJ2-2, with D unclear. CDR1 and CDR2 from the germline V gene are KGHSH and LQKENI. V shed 3 bases and J shed 0 bases, with 11 bases lying between them. This CDR3 has 16 amino acids. DNA for the CDR3: TGTGCCAGCTCACCGGGCCAACCAACGAACACCGGGGAGCTGTTTTTT. Protein sequence: CASSPGQPTNTGELFF.

The chain has TRBV27 and TRBJ2-2; 9 positions match TRBD2. Germline assignment: CDR1 MNHEY and CDR2 SMNVEV (reference sequence). V was clipped by 2 bases and J by 0 bases; unmatched bases: 7. This CDR3 spans 18 amino acids. Written as DNA, the CDR3 is TGTGCCAGCAGTTTAAGCGCTAGCGGGGCCTCGAACACCGGGGAGCTGTTTTTT. It specifies CASSLSASGASNTGELFF.

There are a few counts of this clonotype. The DNA for the CDR3 is TGCGCCAGCAGCTTGGAACAGGGGCCGTCCTACGAGCAGTACTTC. This encodes CASSLEQGPSYEQYF. This rearrangement joins TRBV5-1 to TRBJ2-7; the match to TRBD1 covers 7 bases. CDR1 is SGHRS and CDR2 is YFSETQ in the germline V gene. The V segment lost 0 bases and the J segment 1 base; nucleotides outside the gene matches: 4. There are 15 residues in the CDR3.

The V and J genes are TRBV19 and TRBJ1-1; D gene unclear. Deletions cut 7 bases from V and 4 bases from J, with 16 bases between. The CDR3 runs 14 residues. Per germline, CDR1 LNHDA and CDR2 SQIVND (reference sequence). The CDR3 region is CASTGSSGFTEAFF. The CDR3 DNA sequence: TGTGCCAGTACTGGCAGTTCAGGCTTCACTGAAGCTTTCTTT.

The chain has TRBV12-3 or TRBV12-4 and TRBJ2-5; D is undetermined. Trimming took 3 bases from V and 5 from J, leaving 13 bases between them. There are 14 residues in the CDR3. The CDR3 bases are TGTGCCAGCAGTTTTCGGGCTGCCGGGGAGACCCAGTACTTC. Protein product: CASSFRAAGETQYF.

CDR3 coding DNA: TGCAGCGTCTTGACAGGGCTTAACTATGGCTACACCTTC. Its protein is CSVLTGLNYGYTF. This chain joins TRBV29-1 and TRBJ1-2; 7 positions agree with TRBD1. CDR1 and CDR2 from the germline V gene are SQVTM and ANQGSEA. The CDR3 extends over 13 amino acids. V shed 6 bases and J 1 base; nucleotides not matched to a gene: 5.

In this sample, this clonotype turned up a few times. V gene TRBV29-1 combines with J gene TRBJ2-2; the D is unclear. Germline V gives CDR1 SQVTM, CDR2 ANQGSEA. The CDR3 totals 12 residues. V lost 1 base, J lost 6 bases, and 6 bases lay in between. The CDR3 coding sequence is TGCAGCGTTGAAGGCCTTGCCGGGGAGCTGTTTTTT. It specifies CSVEGLAGELFF.

This clonotype has just a few counts. The chain is built from TRBV4-1 and TRBJ2-7; no clear D. The germline gives CDR1 MGHRA, CDR2 YSYEKL. V lost 3 bases and J 3 bases, leaving 12 bases between the germline ends. The CDR3 consists of 14 residues. Written as DNA, the CDR3 is TGCGCCAGCAGCCAGGTCCCGTTGGGCTACGAGCAGTACTTC. It is translated as CASSQVPLGYEQYF.

The rearrangement links TRBV6-1 to TRBJ2-3, with TRBD2 matching over 11 bases. The CDR3 totals 13 residues. CDR1 is MNHNS, CDR2 SASEGT, per germline. V shed 11 bases and J 1 base; nucleotides not matched to a gene: 2. The CDR3 DNA reads as TGTGCCTCGGGACTAGCGGGCACAGATACGCAGTATTTT. It translates to CASGLAGTDTQYF.

The rearrangement links TRBV20-1 to TRBJ1-5; D call uncertain. With 5 bases removed from V and 5 bases from J, the gap between germline ends came to 13 bases. The CDR3 has 13 amino acids. Germline CDR1 DFQATT, CDR2 SNEGSKA (reference sequence). CDR3 in DNA: TGCAGTGCTGGCTCTATGGCGGATCAGCCCCAGCATTTT. Its translation is CSAGSMADQPQHF.

V gene TRBV24-1 combines with J gene TRBJ2-1; D possibly corresponds to TRBD1 (5 bases). CDR1 KGHDR and CDR2 SFDVKD come from the germline V gene. This CDR3 has 17 amino acids. Trimming removed 7 bases at V and 2 bases at J, with 20 bases between. CDR3 residues: CATSGSDRQATYNEQFF. CDR3 sequence (DNA): TGTGCCACCAGCGGTTCTGACAGACAAGCAACCTACAATGAGCAGTTCTTC.

This clonotype was seen a few times. V is TRBV18 and J is TRBJ2-1, with D possibly matching TRBD1 (6 bases). CDR3 length equals 16 residues. The V gene lost 4 bases and the J gene lost 0 bases, with 13 bases spanning the gap. Germline lookup yields CDR1 KGHSH and CDR2 LQKENI. CDR3 region: CASSLDRLDSYNEQFF. CDR3 bases: TGTGCCAGCTCACTAGACAGGTTAGACTCCTACAATGAGCAGTTCTTC. Combining the CDR3 with reference TRBV18 and TRBJ2-1 gives the whole variable domain NAGVMQNPRHLVRRRGQEARLRCSPMKGHSHVYWYRQLPEEGLKFMVYLQKENIIDESGMPKERFSAEFPKEGPSILRIQQVVRGDSAAYFCASSLDRLDSYNEQFFGPGTRLTVL.

This sequence joins TRBV19 and TRBJ1-1; TRBD1 agrees at 7 bases. Germline values: CDR1 LNHDA, CDR2 SQIVND (reference sequence). This CDR3 comprises 16 residues. V shed 6 bases and J 0 bases; nucleotides not matched to a gene: 10. The CDR3 spells CASSPRTGTVNTEAFF. The CDR3 region has the DNA TGTGCCAGTAGCCCACGAACCGGGACAGTGAACACTGAAGCTTTCTTT.

This chain links TRBV15 with TRBJ1-1; unclear D gene. Germline V gene data show CDR1 as LNHNV and CDR2 as YYDKDF (reference sequence). The CDR3 loop spans 13 amino acids. Trimming removed 1 base at V and 6 bases at J, with 9 bases between. The CDR3 nucleotides read TGTGCCACCAGCAGAGCCCCGGGAGCTGAAGCTTTCTTT. Amino acids: CATSRAPGAEAFF.

This clonotype has just a few counts. The genes are TRBV5-1 and TRBJ2-2; the D call may be TRBD1 or TRBD2 (5 bases each). Germline CDR1 SGHRS, CDR2 YFSETQ. This CDR3 has 14 residues. V was pared by 5 bases and J by 2 bases, with 10 bases between. The chain's CDR3 is CASRWDANTGELFF. CDR3 nucleotides: TGCGCCAGCAGGTGGGACGCCAACACCGGGGAGCTGTTTTTT. Combining the CDR3 with reference TRBV5-1 and TRBJ2-2 gives the whole variable domain KAGVTQTPRYLIKTRGQQVTLSCSPISGHRSVSWYQQTPGQGLQFLFEYFSETQRNKGNFPGRFSGRQFSNSRSEMNVSTLELGDSALYLCASRWDANTGELFFGEGSRLTVL.